This T cell receptor beta chain stems from a study of OX40 agonist ivuxolimab in advanced cancers. As for the study in general: Each dose-escalation patient presented with hepatocellular carcinoma, melanoma, renal cell or head and neck cancer.

Only in-frame clones appear in the TCRdb table, and some are missing; sequencing was by immunoSEQ multiplex PCR. The data contain approximately 45,000 clones, about 85% of them singletons. CDR1 and CDR2 from the germline V gene are SGHAT and FQNNGV. Trimming shortened V by 4 bases and J by 3 bases, and 9 bases separated the two germline ends. The CDR3 loop spans 13 amino acids. The clonotype originates from an adult with an advanced solid tumor such as melanoma, head and neck, liver or kidney cancer. This sample comprised CD4+ or CD8+ T cells sorted from blood, obtained in a trial of the OX40 agonist ivuxolimab. The J gene is TRBJ1-1, the V gene TRBV11-2; D remains unclear. This CDR3 reads CASSYRGDTEAFF. The CDR3 DNA reads as TGTGCCAGCAGCTACCGCGGGGACACTGAAGCTTTCTTT.